This T cell receptor beta chain was observed in a study of human T cells and chemical hapten exposure (dated by TCRdb to the early 2020s). About the study as a whole: For sensitization, 2% DPC in acetone was applied to a 2 cm by 2 cm area of upper inner arm skin. Most of the patients in the cohort were female, and the cohort covered alopecia areata with under or over 50% scalp involvement, alopecia totalis and alopecia universalis. Around 29 alopecia patients provided blood for TCR sequencing at one to four time points (pre-sensitization, 2, 6 and 24 weeks). Patch testing was done on the upper back using Finn chambers containing 0.01% DPC, and results were scored after 6 days according to International Contact Dermatitis Research Group standards. Weekly therapeutic DPC doses were additionally applied to the scalp of patients throughout the approximately 25-week study period. Blood was sampled from patients pre-sensitization (week 0) and at 2, 6 and about 24 weeks after DPC sensitization. The libraries were sequenced as a pool, and the TCR yield per sample differed mostly because of small variations in library volumes within the pool. The study tracked peripheral blood TCR repertoire changes in vivo during primary and secondary sensitization to the hapten diphenylcyclopropenone (DPC) in alopecia patients.

Broader findings and caveats from the paper: Repeated subsampling changed both the strength of the expansion versus patch-test correlation and the threshold at which the correlation became significant. Compared with pre-sensitization or healthy control sets, expanded TCRs formed significantly more large CDR3 similarity clusters, which is consistent with antigen-driven responses. Alopecia, a presumed autoimmune disease, was present in all patients, so the immune response of the patients might differ from that of healthy individuals. A positive correlation was found between the number of PT1 expanded TCRs and patch test score, with significance reached at thresholds 8, 16 and 32 but not 4. No change with DPC sensitization was found in the number of TCRs above 1 in 1000 frequency, and no evidence of global repertoire structure alterations was found.

Receptor amplification or capture employed RACE. TCRdb lists the instrument as NextSeq 500. During library preparation, unique molecular identifiers were attached to individual cDNA molecules so that TCRs could be counted quantitatively and reproducibly. For every blood RNA sample, sequencing covered both the TCR alpha and TCR beta chains. Concerning the study's data processing: The median number of TCRs per sample was over 85,000, ranging from about 23,224 to 700,000. The Decombinator software suite was used to annotate V, J and CDR3 in the TCR reads. To make PS versus PT1 abundance plots, every sample was subsampled to the same number of TCRs (28,000). Expanded TCRs were defined as absent before sensitization and observed at least eight times at the 2-week time point. TCRdb ran its own pipeline on the public reads, namely fastp trimming at Q25 and MiXCR clone calling, and kept in-frame beta chains. Duplicate CDR3 protein sequences are folded into a single record with the most common DNA and genes. The V and J calls, along with clone size, are taken from TCRdb and not from the paper's own processing. The sample yields just over 95,000 distinct CDR3 sequences; roughly 27% were counted once. The top ten clonotypes cover 10% of the sample.

The CDR3, from cysteine to phenylalanine, totals 14 residues. The kept DNA is CDR3 alone, 42 bases in frame from the first base. The germline V gene encodes CDR1 MNHEY and CDR2 SVGEGT. A distance of 12 bases separates the germline ends of V and J, which lose 7 bases and 1 base respectively. This clonotype turned up a few times. Its antigen has not been determined. Per-base qualities were not stored, and no clone one base away is much larger. According to the study, the label for this sample's time point signals: patch test 3, about 24 weeks after DPC sensitization. The treatment or condition label of this sample denotes: therapeutic diphenylcyclopropenone sensitization with weekly scalp DPC. At each patch-test visit, blood was drawn before the patch test was applied. To be eligible, patients had to be aged 18 to 70, diagnosed with alopecia and judged suitable for DPC therapy, while pregnant patients were excluded. Total RNA was isolated from unfractionated whole blood collected in Tempus Blood RNA tubes.

The chain couples TRBV6-2 or TRBV6-3 to TRBJ2-3; a tentative D match to TRBD1 spans 6 bases. This sequence originates from a middle-aged man with alopecia areata. Some clones in this sample may be carry-over from other donors' samples. The sequencing here drew on whole blood, taken in connection with sensitization to the hapten diphenylcyclopropenone (DPC). CDR3 region: CASKQGSGTDTQYF. At the DNA level, the sequence is TGTGCCAGCAAACAGGGATCGGGCACAGATACGCAGTATTTT.